These T cell receptor beta chains were read from a single sample in a study of T cells in Graves' hyperthyroidism and ophthalmopathy. Via MiXCR, TCRdb re-called the multiplex PCR reads, giving one row per CDR3 protein. The table shows roughly 700,000 distinct CDR3 sequences, with 17% occurring only once. Sequenced input: blood. The source of these receptors is a man in his fifties with Graves' hyperthyroidism. Each CDR3 is given with its conserved first and last residue. Fields, in order: D gene, clone size, V gene, J gene, CDR3 DNA, CDR3 protein. D genes are given only for firm matches. Not all rows give a size; the values are once, few, many and, for expanded clones, a class.

D: -
size: many
V: TRBV2
J: TRBJ1-6
DNA: TGTGCCAGCAGCGTGACCGATAATAATTCACCCCTCCACTTT
CDR3: CASSVTDNNSPLHF

D: -
size: many
V: TRBV28
J: TRBJ2-1
DNA: TGTGCCAGCAGTTCCCTAGGACACCTCTCCTACAATGAGCAGTTCTTC
CDR3: CASSSLGHLSYNEQFF

D: TRBD2
size: -
V: TRBV10-3
J: TRBJ2-1
DNA: TGTGCCATCAGTGAGGGACTAGTGCATGAGCAGTTCTTC
CDR3: CAISEGLVHEQFF

D: -
size: few
V: TRBV20-1
J: TRBJ1-5
DNA: TGCAGTGCTACAGGGACATCCGCGTATCAGCCCCAGCATTTT
CDR3: CSATGTSAYQPQHF

D: -
size: many
V: TRBV12-3/TRBV12-4
J: TRBJ2-5
DNA: TGTGCCAGCAGTTCGACAGGCCGTACGTACTTC
CDR3: CASSSTGRTYF

D: TRBD2
size: many
V: TRBV7-8
J: TRBJ2-1
DNA: TGTGCCAGCAGCTTAGGGACTAGCGGCCAAAATGAGCAGTTCTTC
CDR3: CASSLGTSGQNEQFF

D: -
size: many
V: TRBV27
J: TRBJ2-7
DNA: TGTGCCAGCAGTCCCATACAGGGAGTCGGGTACGAGCAGTACTTC
CDR3: CASSPIQGVGYEQYF

D: -
size: -
V: TRBV11-1
J: TRBJ2-7
DNA: TGTGCCAGCAGCTTAGGGCGCAGCCTCTTCGAGCAGTACTTC
CDR3: CASSLGRSLFEQYF

D: TRBD2
size: few
V: TRBV5-1
J: TRBJ2-7
DNA: TGCGCCAGCGCGACCGGGACTAGCGGGTTCGGGCCCTACGAGCAGTACTTC
CDR3: CASATGTSGFGPYEQYF

D: -
size: many
V: TRBV11-2
J: TRBJ2-3
DNA: TGTGCCAGCAGCCCACGGACAACCACAGATACGCAGTATTTT
CDR3: CASSPRTTTDTQYF

D: TRBD1
size: -
V: TRBV28
J: TRBJ1-6
DNA: TGTGCCAGCAGTTTACCCGGGACAGAAGATTCACCCCTCCACTTT
CDR3: CASSLPGTEDSPLHF

D: TRBD1
size: few
V: TRBV28
J: TRBJ1-2
DNA: TGTGCCAGCACCCGGCCCCGACAGGGAGGCTACACCTTC
CDR3: CASTRPRQGGYTF

D: -
size: -
V: TRBV29-1
J: TRBJ2-7
DNA: TGCAGCGTTGATTCCGGAGGGACTTCCTACGAGCAGTACTTC
CDR3: CSVDSGGTSYEQYF

D: TRBD1
size: few
V: TRBV9
J: TRBJ2-2
DNA: TGTGCCAGCAGCGCGACAGGGGTCACCGGGGAGCTGTTTTTT
CDR3: CASSATGVTGELFF

D: -
size: many
V: TRBV10-3
J: TRBJ2-1
DNA: TGTGCCACCTCGGGACTTGCGACTACCAATGAGCAGTTCTTC
CDR3: CATSGLATTNEQFF

D: -
size: many
V: TRBV7-2
J: TRBJ2-7
DNA: TGTGCCAGCAGCGCCCCACAGGGTCCCAACGAGCAGTACTTC
CDR3: CASSAPQGPNEQYF

D: TRBD1
size: many
V: TRBV5-1
J: TRBJ2-7
DNA: TGCGCCAGCAGCTTAAACCCTACAGGGGGCGAGCAGTACTTC
CDR3: CASSLNPTGGEQYF